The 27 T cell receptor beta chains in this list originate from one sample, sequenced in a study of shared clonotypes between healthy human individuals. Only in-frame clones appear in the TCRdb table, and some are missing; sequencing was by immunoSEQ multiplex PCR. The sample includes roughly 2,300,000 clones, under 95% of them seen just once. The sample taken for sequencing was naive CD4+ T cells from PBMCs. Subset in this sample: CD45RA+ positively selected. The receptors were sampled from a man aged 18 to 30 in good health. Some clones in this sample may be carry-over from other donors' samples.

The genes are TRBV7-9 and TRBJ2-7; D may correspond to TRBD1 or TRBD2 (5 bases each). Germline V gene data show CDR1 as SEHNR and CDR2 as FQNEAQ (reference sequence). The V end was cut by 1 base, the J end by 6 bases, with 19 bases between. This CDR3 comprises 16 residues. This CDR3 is CASSLVPGTVNSEQYF. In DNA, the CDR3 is TGTGCCAGCAGCTTAGTTCCGGGGACGGTCAACTCCGAGCAGTACTTC.

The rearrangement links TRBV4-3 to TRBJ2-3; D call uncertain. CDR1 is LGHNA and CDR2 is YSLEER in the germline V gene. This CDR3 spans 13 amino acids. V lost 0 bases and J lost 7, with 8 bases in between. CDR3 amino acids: CASSQDGGYTQYF. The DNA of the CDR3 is TGCGCCAGCAGCCAAGATGGCGGCTATACGCAGTATTTT.

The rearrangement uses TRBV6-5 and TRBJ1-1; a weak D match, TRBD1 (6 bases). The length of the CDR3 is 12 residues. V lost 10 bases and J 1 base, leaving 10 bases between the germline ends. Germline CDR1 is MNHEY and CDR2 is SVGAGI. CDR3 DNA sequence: TGTGCCACCTTGGACAGGAACACTGAAGCTTTCTTT. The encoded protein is CATLDRNTEAFF.

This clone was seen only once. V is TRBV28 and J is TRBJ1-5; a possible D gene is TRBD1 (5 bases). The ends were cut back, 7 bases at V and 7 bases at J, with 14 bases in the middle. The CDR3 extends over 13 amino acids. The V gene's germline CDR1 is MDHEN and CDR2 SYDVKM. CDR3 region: CASIQGGKQPQHF. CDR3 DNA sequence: TGTGCCAGCATCCAGGGCGGGAAACAGCCCCAGCATTTT. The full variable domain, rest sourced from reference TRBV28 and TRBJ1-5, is DVKVTQSSRYLVKRTGEKVFLECVQDMDHENMFWYRQDPGLGLRLIYFSYDVKMKEKGDIPEGYSVSREKKERFSLILESASTNQTSMYLCASIQGGKQPQHFGDGTRLSIL.

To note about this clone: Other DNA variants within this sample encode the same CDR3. CDR3 loop: CASSFLAGAYEQYF. The CDR3 DNA sequence: TGTGCCAGCAGTTTTCTAGCGGGAGCCTACGAGCAGTACTTC. V and J are TRBV27 and TRBJ2-7; 10 bases match TRBD2. The V gene end was trimmed by 3 bases and the J gene end by 2 bases; junction bases not matched to a gene: 1. The CDR3 loop spans 14 amino acids. Per the germline V gene, CDR1 is MNHEY and CDR2 is SMNVEV (reference sequence).

The CDR3 reads CASSLARGSGNTIYF. In DNA form, the CDR3 reads TGTGCCAGCAGCCTCGCTCGGGGATCTGGAAACACCATATATTTT. This sequence joins TRBV5-4 and TRBJ1-3; D is ambiguous. The CDR3 consists of 15 residues. Germline V CDR1 and CDR2: SGHNT, YYREEE (reference sequence). V lost 4 bases and J lost 1, with 12 bases in between.

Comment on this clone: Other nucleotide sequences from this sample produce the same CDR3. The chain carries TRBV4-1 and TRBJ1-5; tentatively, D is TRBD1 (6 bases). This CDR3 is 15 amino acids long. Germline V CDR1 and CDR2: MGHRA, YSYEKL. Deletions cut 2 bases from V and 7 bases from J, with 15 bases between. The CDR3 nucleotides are TGCGCCAGCAGCCAACGTACAGGGTTCAACCAGCCCCAGCATTTT. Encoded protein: CASSQRTGFNQPQHF.

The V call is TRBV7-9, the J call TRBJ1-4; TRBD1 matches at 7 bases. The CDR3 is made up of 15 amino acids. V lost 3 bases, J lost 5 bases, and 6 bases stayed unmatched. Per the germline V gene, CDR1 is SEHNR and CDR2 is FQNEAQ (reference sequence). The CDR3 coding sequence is TGTGCCAGCAGCTTGGGTCAGACAGGGAATGAAAAACTGTTTTTT. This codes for CASSLGQTGNEKLFF.

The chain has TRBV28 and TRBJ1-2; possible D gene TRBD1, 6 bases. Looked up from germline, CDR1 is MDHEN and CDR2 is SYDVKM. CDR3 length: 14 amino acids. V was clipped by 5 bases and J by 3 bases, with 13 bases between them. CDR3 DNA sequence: TGTGCCAGCAGTAGTCGGACAGCACACTATGGCTACACCTTC. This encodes CASSSRTAHYGYTF.

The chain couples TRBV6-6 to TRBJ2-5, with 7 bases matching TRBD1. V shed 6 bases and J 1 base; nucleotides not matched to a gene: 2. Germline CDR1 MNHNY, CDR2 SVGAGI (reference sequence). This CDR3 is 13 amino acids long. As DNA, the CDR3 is TGTGCCAGCAGCCGGACAGGCCAAGAGACCCAGTACTTC. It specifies CASSRTGQETQYF.

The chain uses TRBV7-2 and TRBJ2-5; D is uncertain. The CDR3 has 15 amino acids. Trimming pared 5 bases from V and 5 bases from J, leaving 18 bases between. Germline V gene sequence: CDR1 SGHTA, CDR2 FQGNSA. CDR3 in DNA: TGTGCCAGCAGCCATTTTGGAAACCGGGCGGAGACCCAGTACTTC. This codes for CASSHFGNRAETQYF. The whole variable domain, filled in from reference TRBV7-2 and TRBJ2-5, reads GAGVSQSPSNKVTEKGKDVELRCDPISGHTALYWYRQSLGQGLEFLIYFQGNSAPDKSGLPSDRFSAERTGGSVSTLTIQRTQQEDSAVYLCASSHFGNRAETQYFGPGTRLLVL.

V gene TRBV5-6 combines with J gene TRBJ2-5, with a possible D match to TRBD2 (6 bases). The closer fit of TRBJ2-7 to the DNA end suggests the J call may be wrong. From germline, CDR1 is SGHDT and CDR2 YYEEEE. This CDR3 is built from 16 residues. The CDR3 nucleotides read TGTGCCAGCAGCTCCCCTGGCGGAGGGGACTCCTACGAGCAGTACTTC. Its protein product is CASSSPGGGDSYEQYF.

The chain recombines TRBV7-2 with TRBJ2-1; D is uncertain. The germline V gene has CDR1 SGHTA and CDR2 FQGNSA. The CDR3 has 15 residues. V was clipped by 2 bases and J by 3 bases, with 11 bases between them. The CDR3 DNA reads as TGTGCCAGCAGCTTATATGGGGTTTACTACAATGAGCAGTTCTTC. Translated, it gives CASSLYGVYYNEQFF.

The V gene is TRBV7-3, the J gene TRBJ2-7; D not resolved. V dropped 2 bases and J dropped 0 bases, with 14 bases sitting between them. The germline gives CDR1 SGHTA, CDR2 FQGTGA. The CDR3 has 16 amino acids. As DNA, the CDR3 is TGTGCCAGCAGCTTAGATGCCAGTCAAAGCTCCTACGAGCAGTACTTC. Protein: CASSLDASQSSYEQYF.

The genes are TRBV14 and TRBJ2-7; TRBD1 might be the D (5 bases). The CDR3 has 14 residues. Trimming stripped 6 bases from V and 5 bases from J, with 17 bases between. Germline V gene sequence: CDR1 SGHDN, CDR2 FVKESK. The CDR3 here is CASSKGRATDEQYF. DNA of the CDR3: TGTGCCAGCAGTAAGGGCAGGGCTACGGACGAGCAGTACTTC.

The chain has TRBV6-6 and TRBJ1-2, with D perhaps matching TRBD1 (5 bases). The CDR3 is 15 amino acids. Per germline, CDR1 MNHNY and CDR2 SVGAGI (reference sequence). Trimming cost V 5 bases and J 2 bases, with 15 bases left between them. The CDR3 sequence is CASSEGFDRNYGYTF. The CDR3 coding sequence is TGTGCCAGCAGTGAGGGATTCGACAGAAACTATGGCTACACCTTC.

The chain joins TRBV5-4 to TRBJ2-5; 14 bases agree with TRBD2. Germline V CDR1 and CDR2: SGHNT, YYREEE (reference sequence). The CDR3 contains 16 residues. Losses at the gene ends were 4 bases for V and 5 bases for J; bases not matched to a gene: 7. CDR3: CASSVPGTSGSETQYF. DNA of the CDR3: TGTGCCAGCAGCGTCCCCGGGACTAGCGGGAGTGAGACCCAGTACTTC.

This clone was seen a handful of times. Written as DNA, the CDR3 is TGTGCCAGTAGTATGAGTTGGAACACCGGGGAGCTGTTTTTT. This sequence encodes CASSMSWNTGELFF. J is TRBJ2-2 and V is TRBV19; no clear D gene. The CDR3 is 14 residues long. V dropped 3 bases and J dropped 1 base, with 6 bases sitting between them. Germline values: CDR1 LNHDA, CDR2 SQIVND (reference sequence).

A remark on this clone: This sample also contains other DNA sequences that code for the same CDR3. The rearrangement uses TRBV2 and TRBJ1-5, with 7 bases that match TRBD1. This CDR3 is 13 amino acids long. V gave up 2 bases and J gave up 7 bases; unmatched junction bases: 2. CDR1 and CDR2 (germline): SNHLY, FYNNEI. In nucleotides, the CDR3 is TGTGCCAGCAGTGAACTAGGGGGCCAGCCCCAGCATTTT. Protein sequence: CASSELGGQPQHF. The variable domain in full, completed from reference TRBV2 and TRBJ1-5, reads EPEVTQTPSHQVTQMGQEVILRCVPISNHLYFYWYRQILGQKVEFLVSFYNNEISEKSEIFDDQFSVERPDGSNFTLKIRSTKLEDSAMYFCASSELGGQPQHFGDGTRLSIL.

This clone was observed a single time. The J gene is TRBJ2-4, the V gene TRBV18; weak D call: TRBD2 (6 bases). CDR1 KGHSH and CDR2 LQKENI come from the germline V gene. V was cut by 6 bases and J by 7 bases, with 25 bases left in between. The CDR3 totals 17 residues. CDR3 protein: CASSPPPEAFGGNIQYF. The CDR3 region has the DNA TGTGCCAGCTCCCCCCCTCCAGAGGCATTCGGAGGGAACATTCAGTACTTC.

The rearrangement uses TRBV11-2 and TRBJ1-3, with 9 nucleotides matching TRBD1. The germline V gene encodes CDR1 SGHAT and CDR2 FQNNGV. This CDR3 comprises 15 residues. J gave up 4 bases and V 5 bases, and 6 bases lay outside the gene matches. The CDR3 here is CASSPLGTGGNTIYF. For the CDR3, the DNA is TGTGCCAGCAGCCCGCTCGGGACAGGGGGAAACACCATATATTTT. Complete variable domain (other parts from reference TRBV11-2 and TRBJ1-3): EAGVAQSPRYKIIEKRQSVAFWCNPISGHATLYWYQQILGQGPKLLIQFQNNGVVDDSQLPKDRFSAERLKGVDSTLKIQPAKLEDSAVYLCASSPLGTGGNTIYFGEGSWLTVV.

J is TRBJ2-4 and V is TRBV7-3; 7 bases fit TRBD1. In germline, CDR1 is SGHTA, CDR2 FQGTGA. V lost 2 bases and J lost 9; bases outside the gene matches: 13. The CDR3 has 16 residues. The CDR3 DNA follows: TGTGCCAGCAGCTTATTAGGGGGCAGGGGCGAAGGCATTCAGTACTTC. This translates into CASSLLGGRGEGIQYF.

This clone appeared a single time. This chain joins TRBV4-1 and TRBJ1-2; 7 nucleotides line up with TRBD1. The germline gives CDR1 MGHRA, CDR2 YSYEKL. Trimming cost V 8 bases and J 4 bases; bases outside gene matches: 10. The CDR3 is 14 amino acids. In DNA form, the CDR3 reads TGCGCCAGCTCGTTGGGGACAGACCTCTATGGCTACACCTTC. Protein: CASSLGTDLYGYTF.

CDR3 residues: CASSWSVTGTYEQYF. The DNA for the CDR3 is TGCGCCAGCAGCTGGAGCGTCACAGGGACCTACGAGCAGTACTTC. The V call is TRBV5-1, the J call TRBJ2-7, with TRBD1 as a possible D gene (6 bases). Germline V gene data show CDR1 as SGHRS and CDR2 as YFSETQ. The length of the CDR3 is 15 residues. Trimming cost V 3 bases and J 2 bases, with 15 bases left between them.

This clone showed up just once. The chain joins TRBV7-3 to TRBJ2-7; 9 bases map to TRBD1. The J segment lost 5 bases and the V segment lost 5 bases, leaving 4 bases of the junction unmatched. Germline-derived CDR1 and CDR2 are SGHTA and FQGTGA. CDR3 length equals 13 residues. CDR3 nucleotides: TGTGCCAGCAGCCGCGGGACAGGGAACGAGCAGTACTTC. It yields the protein CASSRGTGNEQYF.

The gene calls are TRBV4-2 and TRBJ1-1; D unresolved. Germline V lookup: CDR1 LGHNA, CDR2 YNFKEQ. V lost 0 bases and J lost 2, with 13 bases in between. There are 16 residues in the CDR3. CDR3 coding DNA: TGTGCCAGCAGCCAAGATATTGGTAGGACCAACACTGAAGCTTTCTTT. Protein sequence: CASSQDIGRTNTEAFF.

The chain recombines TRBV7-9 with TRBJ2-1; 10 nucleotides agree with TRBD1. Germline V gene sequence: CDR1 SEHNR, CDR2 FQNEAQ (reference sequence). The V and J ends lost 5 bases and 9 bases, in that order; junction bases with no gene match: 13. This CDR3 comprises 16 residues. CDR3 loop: CASSTPRDRGALEQFF. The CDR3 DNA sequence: TGTGCCAGCAGCACGCCCCGGGACAGGGGAGCTCTTGAGCAGTTCTTC.